One T cell receptor beta chain is described in this entry. The antigen is unknown. Primers included in the PCR were 60 Vbeta and 13 Jbeta primers. Libraries were prepared by immunoSEQ multiplex PCR; TCRdb keeps only in-frame clonotypes and omits some of them. The sample includes under 200,000 clones, almost 80% of them seen just once. The data are from a study of cytomegalovirus exposure and HLA in healthy donors. On the study more broadly: Previous work identified roughly 110 million unique TCR beta sequences from some 170 million T cells.

The length of the CDR3 is 13 residues. In germline, CDR1 is SGHKS, CDR2 YYEKEE (reference sequence). The V gene lost 1 base and the J gene lost 10 bases, with 9 bases spanning the gap. Overall study findings and caveats: A later analysis reportedly found that, within productive TCRs, an Asian-associated ancestry cluster had fewer N-insertions than the mean observed across the approximately 670 donors. Among the sequence variants, a highly shared cluster was likely an artifact of sequencing.

Though probably carrying unrecorded immune exposures, donors were nominally healthy at sampling. Sample: PBMCs. The TCR originated in a man aged 50 or older in good health and CMV-seropositive. This chain links TRBV5-5 with TRBJ1-6, with no clear D. CDR3 DNA sequence: TGTGCCAGCAGCTTGTTAGTGGTATCACCCCTCCACTTT. It is translated as CASSLLVVSPLHF.